Listed below are T cell receptor beta chains from one sample, sequenced in a study of T cell repertoires in cytomegalovirus infection. TCRdb used MiXCR to reprocess the reads, holding one entry per CDR3 protein. In the table there are about 250,000 distinct CDR3 sequences, 6.5% of which are singletons. The material sequenced was PBMCs. The receptors here all came from a human donor in good health (CMV status not recorded). Some clones in this sample may be carry-over from other donors' samples. Both conserved end residues are part of each CDR3. D genes are given only for firm matches. Some rows mark clone size as missing; the rest say once, few, many or name a class of expanded clone.

size: few
length: 11
V: TRBV19
D: -
J: TRBJ2-3
DNA: TGTGCCAGTAGTATGTTGGATACGCAGTATTTT
CDR3: CASSMLDTQYF

size: few
length: 14
V: TRBV28
D: -
J: TRBJ1-2
DNA: TGTGCCAGCAGCGAAGGGGCCCCGCAACATGGCTACACCTTC
CDR3: CASSEGAPQHGYTF

size: many
length: 14
V: TRBV20-1
D: TRBD2
J: TRBJ2-7
DNA: TGCAGTGCCCGAACTAGCGGGGATCCCTACGAGCAGTACTTC
CDR3: CSARTSGDPYEQYF

size: many
length: 14
V: TRBV7-9
D: -
J: TRBJ2-5
DNA: TGTGCCAGCAGCTTACCCCCAGGGGTGGAGACCCAGTACTTC
CDR3: CASSLPPGVETQYF

size: many
length: 11
V: TRBV28
D: -
J: TRBJ2-7
DNA: TGTGCCAGCAGTTTCGCCCACGAGCAGTACTTC
CDR3: CASSFAHEQYF

size: many
length: 14
V: TRBV6-1
D: -
J: TRBJ1-2
DNA: TGTGCCAGCAGTGAGGAAATAACCCGCTATGGCTACACCTTC
CDR3: CASSEEITRYGYTF

size: many
length: 15
V: TRBV2
D: TRBD1
J: TRBJ1-6
DNA: TGTGCCAGCAGTGAGGGACAGGGTGGTAATTCACCCCTCCACTTT
CDR3: CASSEGQGGNSPLHF

size: many
length: 14
V: TRBV4-3
D: TRBD1
J: TRBJ2-2
DNA: TGCGCCAGCAGCTCAGGGGGCGGGACCGGGGAGCTGTTTTTT
CDR3: CASSSGGGTGELFF

size: many
length: 16
V: TRBV29-1
D: -
J: TRBJ2-3
DNA: TGCAGCGTTCCGGACCGCGACCGGGCTAGCACAGATACGCAGTATTTT
CDR3: CSVPDRDRASTDTQYF

size: many
length: 13
V: TRBV7-2
D: -
J: TRBJ1-1
DNA: TGTGCCAGCAGCCCAACTCTGGACAGCCGAACTTTCTTT
CDR3: CASSPTLDSRTFF

size: -
length: 15
V: TRBV5-1
D: -
J: TRBJ1-1
DNA: TGCGCCAGCAGCTCCCAAGGGGGGAGGGACACTGAAGCTTTCTTT
CDR3: CASSSQGGRDTEAFF

size: -
length: 17
V: TRBV5-1
D: TRBD1
J: TRBJ1-2
DNA: TGCGCCAGCAGCTTGGCCGGGACAGGGGGCGATCGTTATGGCTACACCTTC
CDR3: CASSLAGTGGDRYGYTF

size: -
length: 14
V: TRBV11-2
D: TRBD2
J: TRBJ2-5
DNA: TGTGCCAGCAGCCAGACTAGCGGGGACCCGACCCAGTACTTC
CDR3: CASSQTSGDPTQYF

size: -
length: 13
V: TRBV6-2/TRBV6-3
D: TRBD1
J: TRBJ1-5
DNA: TGTGCCATCGGACAGGGGATCGGCCAGCCCCAGCATTTT
CDR3: CAIGQGIGQPQHF

size: many
length: 12
V: TRBV30
D: TRBD1
J: TRBJ1-2
DNA: TGTGCCTGCCATCGGACAGGGGACGGCTACACCTTC
CDR3: CACHRTGDGYTF

size: many
length: 17
V: TRBV25-1
D: TRBD1
J: TRBJ2-2
DNA: TGTGCCAGCGAAGGACAGGACAATCTTGGGGACACCGGGGAGCTGTTTTTT
CDR3: CASEGQDNLGDTGELFF

size: many
length: 15
V: TRBV7-2
D: -
J: TRBJ2-1
DNA: TGTGCCAGCAGCGCATCCGGGACTCCGTACAATGAGCAGTTCTTC
CDR3: CASSASGTPYNEQFF

size: -
length: 11
V: TRBV20-1
D: -
J: TRBJ2-1
DNA: TGCAGTGCTCGGGACTTCAATGAGCAGTTCTTC
CDR3: CSARDFNEQFF

size: many
length: 11
V: TRBV7-9
D: TRBD1
J: TRBJ1-2
DNA: TGTGCCAGTGGGACAGTCTATGGCTACACCTTC
CDR3: CASGTVYGYTF

size: many
length: 17
V: TRBV9
D: TRBD1
J: TRBJ2-6
DNA: TGTGCCAGCAGCATGGGGACAGGGTTGTCCGGGGCCAACGTCCTGACTTTC
CDR3: CASSMGTGLSGANVLTF

size: few
length: 14
V: TRBV9
D: -
J: TRBJ2-7
DNA: TGTGCCAGCAGCGTATTCGGGGCAACGAGTGAGCAGTACTTC
CDR3: CASSVFGATSEQYF

size: many
length: 12
V: TRBV7-8
D: -
J: TRBJ2-7
DNA: TGTGCCAGCAGCGGTGGGGCCTACGAGCAGTACTTC
CDR3: CASSGGAYEQYF

size: many
length: 17
V: TRBV5-5
D: TRBD1
J: TRBJ2-3
DNA: TGTGCCAGCAGCACCAGACAGGGATCCTCTAGCACAGATACGCAGTATTTT
CDR3: CASSTRQGSSSTDTQYF

size: many
length: 18
V: TRBV29-1
D: -
J: TRBJ2-2
DNA: TGCAGCCCGGGACGGAGCGGGCTGATTCAACTGAACACCGGGGAGCTGTTTTTT
CDR3: CSPGRSGLIQLNTGELFF

size: many
length: 14
V: TRBV2
D: -
J: TRBJ2-3
DNA: TGTGCCAGCAGGAGCTCCCGGGGGACAGATACGCAGTATTTT
CDR3: CASRSSRGTDTQYF

size: few
length: 16
V: TRBV20-1
D: -
J: TRBJ1-5
DNA: TGCAGTGCTAGAGACGTTGGGGTTTTCGGGGGTCAGCCCCAGCATTTT
CDR3: CSARDVGVFGGQPQHF

size: many
length: 13
V: TRBV5-1
D: -
J: TRBJ1-2
DNA: TGCGCCAGCAGCTCACGGACCGAGTATGGCTACACCTTC
CDR3: CASSSRTEYGYTF

size: many
length: 17
V: TRBV6-5
D: -
J: TRBJ2-3
DNA: TGTGCCAGCAGTTATAAGTTCCGGGGGGCTAGCACAGATACGCAGTATTTT
CDR3: CASSYKFRGASTDTQYF

size: many
length: 15
V: TRBV20-1
D: TRBD1
J: TRBJ2-2
DNA: TGCAGTGCTAGAGGTGGGACAGGGATTGTCCGGGAGCTGTTTTTT
CDR3: CSARGGTGIVRELFF

size: many
length: 14
V: TRBV10-3
D: TRBD1
J: TRBJ2-2
DNA: TGTGCCATCAGAGACAGGGAAGGGACCGGGGAGCTGTTTTTT
CDR3: CAIRDREGTGELFF

size: many
length: 12
V: TRBV29-1
D: -
J: TRBJ1-2
DNA: TGCAGCGTTTTCGCAGCCACCTATGGCTACACCTTC
CDR3: CSVFAATYGYTF

size: many
length: 17
V: TRBV12-5
D: -
J: TRBJ2-3
DNA: TGTGCTAGTGGTTTGATGATGACTAGGCAAGGCACAGATACGCAGTATTTT
CDR3: CASGLMMTRQGTDTQYF